The 23 T cell receptor beta chains below all came from one sample that was sequenced in a study of OX40 agonist ivuxolimab in advanced cancers. Data came from immunoSEQ multiplex PCR; TCRdb stores just in-frame clones and leaves some out. The repertoire has more than 65,000 clones, around 82% of them found once; the top ten carry about 5.4%. The specimen was CD4+ or CD8+ T cells sorted from blood, collected in a trial of the OX40 agonist ivuxolimab. The receptor source for this set is an adult with an advanced solid tumor such as melanoma, head and neck, liver or kidney cancer.

J is TRBJ2-7 and V is TRBV9; 10 bases fit TRBD2. The CDR3 covers 16 residues. Germline V gene data show CDR1 as SGDLS and CDR2 as YYNGEE. V dropped 4 bases and J dropped 0; count of bases not matched to a gene: 7. This CDR3 is CASSFGTSESSYEQYF. The CDR3 coding sequence is TGTGCCAGCAGCTTCGGGACTAGCGAAAGCTCCTACGAGCAGTACTTC.

The chain links TRBV7-2 to TRBJ2-5; 9 nucleotides align to TRBD1. This CDR3 has 15 amino acids. Germline CDR1 is SGHTA and CDR2 is FQGNSA. J lost 5 bases, V lost 2 bases, and 6 bases had no gene match. The DNA of the CDR3 is TGTGCCAGCAGCTTACGGACAGGGGCGTGGGAGACCCAGTACTTC. Translation: CASSLRTGAWETQYF.

The rearrangement joins TRBV21-1 to TRBJ2-7. TRBV21-1 represents a pseudogene. The CDR3 is 14 amino acids. The CDR3 DNA reads as TGTGCCAGCAGCAAAGAGGTCCAGCACTACGAGCAGTACTTC. Its protein product is CASSKEVQHYEQYF.

This clone was picked up a small number of times. The chain has TRBV10-2 and TRBJ1-6; 7 bases align to TRBD1. CDR1 is WSHSY, CDR2 SAAADI, per germline. J lost 5 bases, V lost 2 bases, and 9 bases had no gene match. The CDR3 contains 17 residues. The CDR3 sequence is CASSERGQWGDNSPLHF. The CDR3 coding sequence is TGCGCCAGCAGTGAGCGGGGACAGTGGGGCGATAATTCACCCCTCCACTTT.

The rearrangement joins TRBV7-2 to TRBJ1-5; maybe TRBD1 (6 bases). Germline V gene sequence: CDR1 SGHTA, CDR2 FQGNSA. There are 18 residues in the CDR3. Trimming removed 2 bases from V and 5 bases from J, with 22 bases in between. The DNA of the CDR3 is TGTGCCAGCAGCTTAAGGGGAAGGGGTACAGGGCGGGATCAGCCCCAGCATTTT. It is translated as CASSLRGRGTGRDQPQHF. The full variable domain, its missing parts supplied by reference TRBV7-2 and TRBJ1-5, is GAGVSQSPSNKVTEKGKDVELRCDPISGHTALYWYRQSLGQGLEFLIYFQGNSAPDKSGLPSDRFSAERTGGSVSTLTIQRTQQEDSAVYLCASSLRGRGTGRDQPQHFGDGTRLSIL.

This clone was seen once. The rearrangement uses TRBV30 and TRBJ2-1; the match to TRBD2 covers 12 bases. CDR3 length equals 19 residues. The germline V gene has CDR1 GTSNPN and CDR2 SVGIG (reference sequence). The V gene end was trimmed by 1 base and the J gene end by 0 bases; junction bases not matched to a gene: 10. CDR3 sequence: CAWSGILAGGKSSYNEQFF. The CDR3 DNA sequence: TGTGCCTGGAGTGGAATACTAGCGGGAGGCAAGAGCTCCTACAATGAGCAGTTCTTC. Together with reference TRBV30 and TRBJ2-1, the CDR3 gives the full variable domain: SQTIHQWPATLVQPVGSPLSLECTVEGTSNPNLYWYRQAAGRGLQLLFYSVGIGQISSEVPQNLSASRPQDRQFILSSKKLLLSDSGFYLCAWSGILAGGKSSYNEQFFGPGTRLTVL.

J is TRBJ1-2 and V is TRBV9; D is unresolved. CDR3 size: 18 residues. V gave up 0 bases and J gave up 5 bases, with 23 bases separating them. Germline CDR1 is SGDLS and CDR2 is YYNGEE. The CDR3 spells CASSVEAPGRQFSYGYTF. The DNA for the CDR3 is TGTGCCAGCAGCGTAGAGGCACCGGGCCGCCAGTTTTCTTATGGCTACACCTTC.

The chain is built from TRBV6-1 and TRBJ1-3; D unclear. In germline, CDR1 is MNHNS, CDR2 SASEGT. Trimming cost V 2 bases and J 7 bases, with 12 bases left between them. This CDR3 spans 14 amino acids. The CDR3: CASSEWAPRNTIYF. DNA for the CDR3: TGTGCCAGCAGTGAATGGGCCCCGCGGAACACCATATATTTT.

This clone was observed a handful of times. The chain couples TRBV7-2 to TRBJ2-6; 9 bases align to TRBD1. Germline lookup yields CDR1 SGHTA and CDR2 FQGNSA. This CDR3 contains 19 residues. The trim removed 2 bases at V and 1 base at J, leaving 9 bases unmatched. The CDR3 DNA reads as TGTGCCAGCAGCTTAAGGAGGACAGGGGCTTCTTCTGGGGCCAACGTCCTGACTTTC. It specifies CASSLRRTGASSGANVLTF.

This clone was seen a few times. This chain joins TRBV5-6 and TRBJ1-4, with 7 nucleotides matching TRBD1. CDR1 is SGHDT, CDR2 YYEEEE, per germline. CDR3 length: 15 amino acids. The J segment lost 8 bases and the V segment lost 4 bases, leaving 11 bases of the junction unmatched. The CDR3 nucleotides are TGTGCCAGCAGCGCCTCCGGGACAGTGGGCGAAAAACTGTTTTTT. It specifies CASSASGTVGEKLFF.

The chain's CDR3 is CASSQSGSGGVENEQFF. The CDR3 coding sequence is TGCGCCAGCAGCCAGTCGGGTAGCGGGGGGGTTGAGAATGAGCAGTTCTTC. The V and J genes are TRBV4-1 and TRBJ2-1; 11 nucleotides match TRBD2. Germline V gene lookup returns CDR1 MGHRA and CDR2 YSYEKL. Losses at the gene ends were 3 bases for V and 7 bases for J; bases not matched to a gene: 11. The CDR3 contains 17 residues.

This chain uses TRBV2 with TRBJ1-5; 7 bases are a match to TRBD1. V lost 6 bases and J lost 4; bases outside the gene matches: 3. This CDR3 region has 13 residues. Per the germline V gene, CDR1 is SNHLY and CDR2 is FYNNEI. CDR3 region: CASSGTVNQPQHF. CDR3 nucleotides: TGTGCCAGCAGCGGGACAGTGAATCAGCCCCAGCATTTT.

A single count supports this clone. The V gene is TRBV29-1, the J gene TRBJ2-3; D possibly uses TRBD1 or TRBD2 (5 bases each). Germline values: CDR1 SQVTM, CDR2 ANQGSEA. V was clipped by 8 bases and J by 0 bases, with 15 bases between them. The CDR3 runs 14 residues. The CDR3 coding sequence is TGCAGCATTCCTAGAGAGGGGAGCACAGATACGCAGTATTTT. Protein sequence: CSIPREGSTDTQYF.

In its sample, this clone was seen a few times. V gene TRBV7-8 combines with J gene TRBJ2-7, with D possibly called TRBD1 or TRBD2 (5 bases each). The CDR3 length is 14 residues. Looked up from germline, CDR1 is SGHVS and CDR2 is FQNEAQ. The germline V and J ends were trimmed by 5 bases and 3 bases, with 14 bases remaining between them. The CDR3 sequence is CASSPGLAVYEQYF. As DNA, the CDR3 is TGTGCCAGCAGCCCAGGGCTAGCCGTCTACGAGCAGTACTTC. Full variable domain (outside the CDR3, taken from reference TRBV7-8 and TRBJ2-7): GAGVSQSPRYKVAKRGQDVALRCDPISGHVSLFWYQQALGQGPEFLTYFQNEAQLDKSGLPSDRFFAERPEGSVSTLKIQRTQQEDSAVYLCASSPGLAVYEQYFGPGTRLTVT.

CDR3 sequence: CASSNRSNEKLFF. DNA of the CDR3: TGTGCCAGCTCGAACAGGTCCAATGAAAAACTGTTTTTT. The chain combines TRBV18 with TRBJ1-4; possible D gene TRBD1, 5 bases. Germline values: CDR1 KGHSH, CDR2 LQKENI. V was pared by 6 bases and J by 5 bases, with 10 bases between. The CDR3 sequence is 13 residues long.

This clone was seen a single time. The V gene is TRBV9, the J gene TRBJ2-4; 8 bases match TRBD1. Trimming took 0 bases from V and 8 from J; bases not matched to a gene: 7. Germline CDR1 and CDR2: SGDLS and YYNGEE. The CDR3 is made up of 15 amino acids. This CDR3 reads CASSVGPGGEDIQYF. The CDR3 nucleotides are TGTGCCAGCAGCGTAGGACCAGGGGGCGAAGACATTCAGTACTTC. Full variable domain (remainder filled in from reference TRBV9 and TRBJ2-4): DSGVTQTPKHLITATGQRVTLRCSPRSGDLSVYWYQQSLDQGLQFLIQYYNGEERAKGNILERFSAQQFPDLHSELNLSSLELGDSALYFCASSVGPGGEDIQYFGAGTRLSVL.

This clone showed up just a few times. This chain uses TRBV19 with TRBJ2-7; 7 positions match TRBD1. Germline values: CDR1 LNHDA, CDR2 SQIVND (reference sequence). The CDR3 spans 13 residues. V dropped 6 bases and J dropped 5; count of bases not matched to a gene: 7. The CDR3 loop is CASSKRQGHEQYF. CDR3 nucleotide sequence: TGTGCCAGTAGCAAACGACAGGGCCACGAGCAGTACTTC.

The rearrangement uses TRBV18 and TRBJ2-3, with D unclear. Trimming removed 3 bases at V and 2 bases at J, with 9 bases between. This CDR3 is 14 amino acids long. Germline loops: CDR1 KGHSH, CDR2 LQKENI. The CDR3 loop reads CASSPRPPTDTQYF. The DNA of the CDR3 is TGTGCCAGCTCACCTAGGCCCCCCACAGATACGCAGTATTTT.

The chain joins TRBV2 to TRBJ1-5; 8 nucleotides line up with TRBD1. The CDR3 is 14 amino acids. CDR1 is SNHLY and CDR2 is FYNNEI in the germline V gene. V gave up 5 bases and J gave up 9 bases; unmatched junction bases: 9. CDR3 DNA sequence: TGTGCCAGCAGTCCCCGGACAGGGAACGGGCCCCAGCATTTT. Amino acids: CASSPRTGNGPQHF.

The V and J genes are TRBV27 and TRBJ1-1; TRBD1 agrees at 7 bases. This CDR3 region has 14 residues. V lost 6 bases and J lost 1; bases outside the gene matches: 5. Per germline, CDR1 MNHEY and CDR2 SMNVEV (reference sequence). This chain's CDR3 is CASRPDRRNTEAFF. In DNA form, the CDR3 reads TGTGCCAGCAGACCGGACAGGAGGAACACTGAAGCTTTCTTT.

V gene TRBV28 combines with J gene TRBJ1-6, with D perhaps TRBD1 (5 bases). Trimming stripped 5 bases from V and 10 bases from J, with 15 bases between. Germline V gene data show CDR1 as MDHEN and CDR2 as SYDVKM. The CDR3 contains 14 residues. CDR3 in DNA: TGTGCCAGCAGTCCCAGGGTCGGAAGGTCACCCCTCCACTTT. Protein: CASSPRVGRSPLHF.

V is TRBV5-8 and J is TRBJ1-6; D is perhaps TRBD1 (5 bases). In germline, CDR1 is SGHTS, CDR2 YDEGEE. CDR3 size: 16 residues. Trimming shortened V by 3 bases and J by 2 bases, and 12 bases separated the two germline ends. CDR3 sequence (DNA): TGTGCCAGCAGCTCTGAGCAGGACACCTATAATTCACCCCTCCACTTT. Translating gives CASSSEQDTYNSPLHF.

CDR3 nucleotides: TGTGCCAGCAGTGTAGCAGATACGCAGTATTTT. Residues: CASSVADTQYF. The rearrangement uses TRBV25-1 and TRBJ2-3; D is ambiguous. The CDR3 consists of 11 residues. CDR1 MGHDK and CDR2 SYGVNS come from the germline V gene. V was pared by 4 bases and J by 4 bases, with 3 bases between.